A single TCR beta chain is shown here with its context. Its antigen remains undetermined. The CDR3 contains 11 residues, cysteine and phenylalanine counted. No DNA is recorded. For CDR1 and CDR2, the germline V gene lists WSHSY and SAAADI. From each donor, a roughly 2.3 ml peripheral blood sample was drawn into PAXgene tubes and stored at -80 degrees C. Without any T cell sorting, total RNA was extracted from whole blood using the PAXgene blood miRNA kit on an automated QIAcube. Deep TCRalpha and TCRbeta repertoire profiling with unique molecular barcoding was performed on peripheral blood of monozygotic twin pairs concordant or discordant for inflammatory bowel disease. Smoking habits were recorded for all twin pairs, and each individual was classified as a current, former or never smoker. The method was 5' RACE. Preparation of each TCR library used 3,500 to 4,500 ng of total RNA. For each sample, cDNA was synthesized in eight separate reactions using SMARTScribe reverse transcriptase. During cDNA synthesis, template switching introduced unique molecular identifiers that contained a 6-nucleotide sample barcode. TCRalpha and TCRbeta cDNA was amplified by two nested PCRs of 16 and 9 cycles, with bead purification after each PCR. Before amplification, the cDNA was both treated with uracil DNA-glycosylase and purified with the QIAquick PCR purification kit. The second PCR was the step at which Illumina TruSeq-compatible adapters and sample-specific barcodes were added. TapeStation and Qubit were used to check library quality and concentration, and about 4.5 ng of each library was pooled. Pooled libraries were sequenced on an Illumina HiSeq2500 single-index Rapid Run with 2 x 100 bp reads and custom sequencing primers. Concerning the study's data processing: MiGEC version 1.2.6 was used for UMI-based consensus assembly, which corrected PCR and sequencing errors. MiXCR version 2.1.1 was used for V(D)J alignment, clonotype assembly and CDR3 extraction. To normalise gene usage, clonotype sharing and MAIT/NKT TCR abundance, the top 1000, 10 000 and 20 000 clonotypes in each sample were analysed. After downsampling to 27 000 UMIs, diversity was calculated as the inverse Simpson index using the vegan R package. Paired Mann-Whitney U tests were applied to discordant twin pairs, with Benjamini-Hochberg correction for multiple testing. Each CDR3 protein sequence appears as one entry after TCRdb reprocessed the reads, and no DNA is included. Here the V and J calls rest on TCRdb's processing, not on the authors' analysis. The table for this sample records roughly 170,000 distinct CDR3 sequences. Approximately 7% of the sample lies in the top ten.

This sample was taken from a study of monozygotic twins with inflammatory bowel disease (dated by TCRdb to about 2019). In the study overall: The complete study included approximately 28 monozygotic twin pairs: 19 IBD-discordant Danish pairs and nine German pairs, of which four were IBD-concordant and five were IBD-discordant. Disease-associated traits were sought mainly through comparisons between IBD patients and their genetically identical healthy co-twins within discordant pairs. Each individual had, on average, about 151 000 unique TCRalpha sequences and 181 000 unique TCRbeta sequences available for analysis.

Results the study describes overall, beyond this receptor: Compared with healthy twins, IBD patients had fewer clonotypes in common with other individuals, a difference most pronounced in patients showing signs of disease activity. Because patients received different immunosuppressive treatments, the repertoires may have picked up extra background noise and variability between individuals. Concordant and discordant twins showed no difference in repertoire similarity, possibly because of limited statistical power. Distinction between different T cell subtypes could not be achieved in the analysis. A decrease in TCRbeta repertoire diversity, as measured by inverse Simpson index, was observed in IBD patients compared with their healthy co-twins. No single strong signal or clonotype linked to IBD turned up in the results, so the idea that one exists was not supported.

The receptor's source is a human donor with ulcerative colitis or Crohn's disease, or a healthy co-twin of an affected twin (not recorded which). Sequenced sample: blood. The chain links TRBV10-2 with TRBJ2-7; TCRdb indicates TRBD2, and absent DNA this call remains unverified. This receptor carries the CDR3 CASSQLAEQYF.